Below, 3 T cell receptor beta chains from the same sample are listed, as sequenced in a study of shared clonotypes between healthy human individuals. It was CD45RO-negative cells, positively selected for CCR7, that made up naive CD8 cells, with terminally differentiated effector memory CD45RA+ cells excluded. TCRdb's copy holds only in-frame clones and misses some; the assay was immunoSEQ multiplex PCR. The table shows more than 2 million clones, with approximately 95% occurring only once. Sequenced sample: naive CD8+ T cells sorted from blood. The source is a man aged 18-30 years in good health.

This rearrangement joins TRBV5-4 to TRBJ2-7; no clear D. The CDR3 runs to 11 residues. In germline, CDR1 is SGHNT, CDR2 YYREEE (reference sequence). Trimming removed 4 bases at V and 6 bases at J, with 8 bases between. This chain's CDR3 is CASSIESEQYF. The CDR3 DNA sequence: TGTGCCAGCAGCATAGAGTCCGAGCAGTACTTC.

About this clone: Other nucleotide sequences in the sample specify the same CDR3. CDR3 DNA: TGTGCCAGCAGCTCCCCCCAAGAGACCCAGTACTTC. It yields the protein CASSSPQETQYF. The V call is TRBV7-9, the J call TRBJ2-5, with D uncertain. The length of the CDR3 is 12 residues. Per germline, CDR1 SEHNR and CDR2 FQNEAQ (reference sequence). V lost 4 bases and J 1 base, leaving 4 bases between the germline ends.

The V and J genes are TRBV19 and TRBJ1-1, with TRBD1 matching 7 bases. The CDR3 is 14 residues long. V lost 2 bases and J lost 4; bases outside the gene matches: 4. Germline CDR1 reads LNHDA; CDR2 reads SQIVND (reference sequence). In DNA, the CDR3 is TGTGCCAGTAGTATAAGGAGGGGGCCCACTGAAGCTTTCTTT. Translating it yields CASSIRRGPTEAFF.